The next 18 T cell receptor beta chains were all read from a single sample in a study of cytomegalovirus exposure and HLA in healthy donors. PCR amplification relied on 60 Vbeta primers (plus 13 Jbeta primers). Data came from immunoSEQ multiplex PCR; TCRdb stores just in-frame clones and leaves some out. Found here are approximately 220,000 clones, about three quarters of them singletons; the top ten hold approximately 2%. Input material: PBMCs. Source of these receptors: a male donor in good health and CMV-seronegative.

CDR3: CASSYSSRQGNEKLFF. In DNA form, the CDR3 reads TGTGCCAGCAGTTACTCCAGTCGACAGGGGAATGAAAAACTGTTTTTT. The rearrangement uses TRBV6-5 and TRBJ1-4; 8 bases line up with TRBD1. This CDR3 is built from 16 residues. With V trimmed by 0 bases and J by 5 bases, 5 bases remained unmatched. CDR1 and CDR2 from the germline V gene are MNHEY and SVGAGI.

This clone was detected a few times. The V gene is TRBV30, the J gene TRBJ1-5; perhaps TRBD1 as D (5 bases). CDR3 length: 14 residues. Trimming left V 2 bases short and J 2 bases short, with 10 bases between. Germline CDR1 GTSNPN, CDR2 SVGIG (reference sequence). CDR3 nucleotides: TGTGCCTGGAGTAGGCAGGGTGGCAATCAGCCCCAGCATTTT. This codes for CAWSRQGGNQPQHF.

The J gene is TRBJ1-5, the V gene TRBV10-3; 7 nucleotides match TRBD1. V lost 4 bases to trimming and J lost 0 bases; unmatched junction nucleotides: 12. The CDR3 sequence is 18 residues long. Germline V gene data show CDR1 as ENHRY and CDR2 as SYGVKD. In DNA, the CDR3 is TGTGCCATCAGTGGTCGGACAGGTCTTGACAATAGCAATCAGCCCCAGCATTTT. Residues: CAISGRTGLDNSNQPQHF.

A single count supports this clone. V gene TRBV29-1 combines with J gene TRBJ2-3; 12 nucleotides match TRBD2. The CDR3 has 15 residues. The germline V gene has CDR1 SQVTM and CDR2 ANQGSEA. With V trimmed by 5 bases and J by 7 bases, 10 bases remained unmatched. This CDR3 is CSVPQEGLAGYTQYF. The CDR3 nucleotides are TGCAGCGTTCCCCAGGAGGGACTAGCGGGTTATACGCAGTATTTT.

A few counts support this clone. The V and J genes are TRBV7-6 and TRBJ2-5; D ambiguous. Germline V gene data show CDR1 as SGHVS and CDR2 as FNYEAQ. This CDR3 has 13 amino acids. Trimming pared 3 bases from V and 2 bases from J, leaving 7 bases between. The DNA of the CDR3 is TGTGCCAGCAGCTTTAGTCGACAAGAGACCCAGTACTTC. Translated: CASSFSRQETQYF.

For the CDR3, the DNA is TGTGCCAGCTCACCGCCGGACAGTTCCCGCTTAGCTTTCTTT. Translated: CASSPPDSSRLAFF. The chain carries TRBV18 and TRBJ1-1; tentative D call: TRBD1 (6 bases). The CDR3 runs to 14 residues. Trimming removed 3 bases at V and 10 bases at J, with 18 bases between. Germline CDR1 and CDR2: KGHSH and LQKENI. The full variable domain, in which reference TRBV18 and TRBJ1-1 provide the parts outside the CDR3, is NAGVMQNPRHLVRRRGQEARLRCSPMKGHSHVYWYRQLPEEGLKFMVYLQKENIIDESGMPKERFSAEFPKEGPSILRIQQVVRGDSAAYFCASSPPDSSRLAFFGQGTRLTVV.

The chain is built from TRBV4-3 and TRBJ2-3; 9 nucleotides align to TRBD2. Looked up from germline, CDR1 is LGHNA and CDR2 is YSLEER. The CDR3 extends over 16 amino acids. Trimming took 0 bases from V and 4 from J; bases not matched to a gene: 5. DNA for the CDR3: TGCGCCAGCAGCCAAGATACTAGCGGGTATTCAGATACGCAGTATTTT. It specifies CASSQDTSGYSDTQYF.

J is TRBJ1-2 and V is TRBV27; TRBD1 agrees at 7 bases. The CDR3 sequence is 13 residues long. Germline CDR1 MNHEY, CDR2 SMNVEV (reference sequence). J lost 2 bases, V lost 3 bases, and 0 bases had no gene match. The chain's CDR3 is CASSLGQNYGYTF. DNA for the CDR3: TGTGCCAGCAGTTTGGGACAGAACTATGGCTACACCTTC.

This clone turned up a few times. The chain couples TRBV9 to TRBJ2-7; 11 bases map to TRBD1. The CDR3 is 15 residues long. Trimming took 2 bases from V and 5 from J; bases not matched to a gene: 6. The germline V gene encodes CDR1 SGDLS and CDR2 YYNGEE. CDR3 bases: TGTGCCAGCAGCGTCGGACAGGGGGCCCCTCACGAGCAGTACTTC. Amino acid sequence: CASSVGQGAPHEQYF.

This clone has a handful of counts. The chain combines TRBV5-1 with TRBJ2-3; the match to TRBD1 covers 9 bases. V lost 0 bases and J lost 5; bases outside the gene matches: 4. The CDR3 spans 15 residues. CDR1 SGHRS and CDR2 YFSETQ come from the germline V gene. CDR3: CASSLVYRGQDTQYF. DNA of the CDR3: TGCGCCAGCAGCTTGGTATACAGGGGGCAAGATACGCAGTATTTT. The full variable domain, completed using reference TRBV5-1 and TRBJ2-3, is KAGVTQTPRYLIKTRGQQVTLSCSPISGHRSVSWYQQTPGQGLQFLFEYFSETQRNKGNFPGRFSGRQFSNSRSEMNVSTLELGDSALYLCASSLVYRGQDTQYFGPGTRLTVL.

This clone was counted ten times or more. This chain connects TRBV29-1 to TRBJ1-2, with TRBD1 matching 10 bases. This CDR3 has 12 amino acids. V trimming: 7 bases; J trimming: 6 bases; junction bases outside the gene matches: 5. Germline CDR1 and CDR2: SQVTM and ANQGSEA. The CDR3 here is CSDRQGADGYTF. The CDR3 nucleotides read TGCAGCGACAGACAGGGGGCTGATGGCTACACCTTC.

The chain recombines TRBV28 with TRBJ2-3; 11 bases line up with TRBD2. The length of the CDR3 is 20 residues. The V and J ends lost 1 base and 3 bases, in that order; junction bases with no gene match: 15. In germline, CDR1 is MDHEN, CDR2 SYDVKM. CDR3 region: CASSLSRLAGGGFLTDTQYF. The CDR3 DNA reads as TGTGCCAGCAGTTTATCGCGGCTAGCGGGAGGAGGGTTCTTGACAGATACGCAGTATTTT.

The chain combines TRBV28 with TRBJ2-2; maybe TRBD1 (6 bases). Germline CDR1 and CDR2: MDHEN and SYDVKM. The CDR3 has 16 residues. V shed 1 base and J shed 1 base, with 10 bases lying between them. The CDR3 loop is CASSLSTGMNTGELFF. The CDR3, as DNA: TGTGCCAGCAGTTTATCCACAGGGATGAACACCGGGGAGCTGTTTTTT. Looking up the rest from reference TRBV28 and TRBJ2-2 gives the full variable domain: DVKVTQSSRYLVKRTGEKVFLECVQDMDHENMFWYRQDPGLGLRLIYFSYDVKMKEKGDIPEGYSVSREKKERFSLILESASTNQTSMYLCASSLSTGMNTGELFFGEGSRLTVL.

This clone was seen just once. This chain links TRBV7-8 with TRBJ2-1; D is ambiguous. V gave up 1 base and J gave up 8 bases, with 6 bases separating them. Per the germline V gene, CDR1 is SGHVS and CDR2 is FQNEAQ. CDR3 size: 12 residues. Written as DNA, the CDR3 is TGTGCCAGCAGCTTAGTCCCGGATGAGCAGTTCTTC. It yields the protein CASSLVPDEQFF.

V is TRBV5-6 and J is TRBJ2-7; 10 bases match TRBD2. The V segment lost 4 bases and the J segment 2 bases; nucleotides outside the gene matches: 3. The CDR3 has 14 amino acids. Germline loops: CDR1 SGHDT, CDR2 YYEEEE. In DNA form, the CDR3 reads TGTGCCAGCAGCATCACTAGCGGGGCCTACGAGCAGTACTTC. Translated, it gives CASSITSGAYEQYF.

CDR3 amino acids: CASSGPGFNYGYTF. CDR3 bases: TGTGCCAGCAGTGGTCCAGGGTTTAACTATGGCTACACCTTC. The V gene is TRBV27, the J gene TRBJ1-2; tentatively, D is TRBD1 (5 bases). V was shortened by 5 bases and J by 1 base, with 11 bases between the two germline ends. Looked up from germline, CDR1 is MNHEY and CDR2 is SMNVEV (reference sequence). The CDR3 consists of 14 residues.

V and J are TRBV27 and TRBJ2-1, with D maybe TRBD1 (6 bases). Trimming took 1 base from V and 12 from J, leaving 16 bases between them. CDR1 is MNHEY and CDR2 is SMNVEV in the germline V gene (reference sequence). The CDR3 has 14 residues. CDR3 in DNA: TGTGCCAGCAGTTTATATAGGGACAACAACAGGCAGTTCTTC. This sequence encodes CASSLYRDNNRQFF.

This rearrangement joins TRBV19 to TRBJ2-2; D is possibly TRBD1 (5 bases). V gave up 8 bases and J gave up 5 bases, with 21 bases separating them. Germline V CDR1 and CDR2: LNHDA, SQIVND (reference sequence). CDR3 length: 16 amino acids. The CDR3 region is CASSRQQGIGTGELFF. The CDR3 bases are TGTGCCAGTTCTCGTCAGCAGGGTATCGGGACCGGGGAGCTGTTTTTT.